This T cell receptor (beta chain) was found in a study of OX40 agonist ivuxolimab in advanced cancers. Study information: Prior checkpoint blockade (anti-PD-1, anti-PD-L1 or anti-CTLA-4) was permitted; approximately 40% had it. General study results and limits: Undetermined was the antigen specificity of the expanded peripheral T cells.

The method was immunoSEQ multiplex PCR; TCRdb's version includes in-frame clones alone and lacks a portion of them. The table has approximately 12,000 clones, approximately 69% seen once. Trimming removed 3 bases at V and 8 bases at J, with 14 bases between. Germline assignment: CDR1 SNHLY and CDR2 FYNNEI. There are 14 residues in the CDR3. This clone was observed a handful of times. Its antigen is unknown. The receptor comes from an adult with an advanced solid tumor such as melanoma, head and neck, liver or kidney cancer. Material: CD4+ or CD8+ T cells sorted from blood, obtained in a trial of the OX40 agonist ivuxolimab. The chain is built from TRBV2 and TRBJ2-1; D assignment may be TRBD1 or TRBD2 (5 bases each). The CDR3 protein is CASSERGRIHEQFF. The CDR3 nucleotides read TGTGCCAGCAGTGAGAGGGGCCGGATCCATGAGCAGTTCTTC.